This TCR beta chain was sequenced for a study of prognosis after radiotherapy for stage I lung cancer. This clonotype was counted at least ten times. Amplicons of TCR beta CDR3 were generated from genomic DNA by two-round multiplex PCR. Primers specific to each TRBV and TRBJ gene drove first-round PCR. TCRdb analysed the multiplex PCR reads with MiXCR anew, one entry per CDR3 protein. The table lists tens of thousands of distinct CDR3 sequences, under 60% of them singletons, with 16% in the top ten. There are 13 residues in the CDR3. Losses at the gene ends were 2 bases for V and 7 bases for J; bases not matched to a gene: 7. Germline values: CDR1 GTSNPN, CDR2 SVGIG (reference sequence).

The TCR comes from a donor aged 50 or older with non-small cell lung cancer. This specimen was PBMCs, taken before or after stereotactic body radiation therapy (not recorded which). The chain joins TRBV30 to TRBJ2-7; the match to TRBD2 covers 8 bases. This CDR3 is CAWSRGGAREQYF. CDR3 bases: TGTGCCTGGAGTCGGGGGGGGGCGCGGGAGCAGTACTTC.